This T cell receptor (beta chain) was captured in a study of OX40 agonist ivuxolimab in advanced cancers. With respect to the entire study: Ivuxolimab was an agonistic, fully human IgG2 monoclonal antibody directed against OX40 (CD134), a costimulatory receptor. Intravenous ivuxolimab was administered to patients every 2 weeks at six dose levels: 0.01, 0.1, 0.3, 1.5, 3 and 10 mg/kg. Of the approximately 54 patients in dose escalation, about 20 had hepatocellular carcinoma, roughly 15 had melanoma, 9 had renal cell carcinoma and 9 had head and neck cancer. In the dose-escalation cohort, roughly 82% of patients were male, and the mean age was approximately 60 years with a range of roughly 20 to 79. Prior anti-PD-1, anti-PD-L1 or anti-CTLA-4 therapy was permitted, and approximately 40% of dose-escalation patients had received checkpoint inhibitors. Partial responses were achieved by three dose-escalation patients, of whom one had hepatocellular carcinoma and two had cutaneous melanoma. Peripheral TCRbeta sequencing aimed to test whether ivuxolimab altered TCR sequence diversity and caused clonal T-cell expansion. The paper covers the monotherapy dose-escalation part of the phase I ivuxolimab trial, which included N ≈ 52 patients. Overall study outcomes, separate from this receptor: Antigen specificity was not determined for the clonally expanded peripheral T cells. Partial responders in the 0.1-3.0 mg/kg groups had among the lowest normalized peripheral clonal expansion, especially among CD8+ T cells. Low levels of normalized T-cell clonal expansion were also seen in some patients who did not respond. After ivuxolimab, more expanded clones were found on average in CD8+ T cells than in CD4+ T cells. At doses of 0.1 to 3.0 mg/kg, clonal expansion of both CD4+ and CD8+ T cells in blood was seen between baseline and week 6.

The CDR3 runs 15 residues from the cysteine to the phenylalanine. The read is trimmed to its CDR3 DNA, 45 bases read in frame from base 1. CDR1 and CDR2 (SGHVS, FQNEAQ) derive from the germline V gene. V and J lose 5 bases and 8 bases, and a span of 18 bases separates them. Notes on this clone: The antigen it binds to is not known. No base qualities exist here, and no much larger clone lies one base off it.

To sequence the TCRbeta CDR3 region, genomic DNA was isolated from the sorted cells. The immunoSEQ Assay was used for sequencing of TCRbeta CDR3 regions. TCRdb holds this immuneACCESS table with in-frame rearrangements only. Some clones are missing; in checked studies, unresolved V genes explain under half, and the rest has no known cause. Present in this sample are tens of thousands of clones, almost 85% of which were seen just once. The ten largest make up 5.5% to 6% of the sample. Patients with autoimmune disease history or receiving systemic immunosuppression were excluded from the trial. Peripheral blood for TCR sequencing was collected from all dose cohorts at baseline, on cycle 4 day 1, and on cycle 7 day 1. The samples were taken from a phase I, first-in-human, multicenter, open-label dose-escalation trial of ivuxolimab. The trial enrolled adults with locally advanced or metastatic head and neck squamous cell, hepatocellular, melanoma or renal cell carcinoma. Before TCR sequencing, CD4+ and CD8+ T cells were separately sorted from peripheral blood.

The sequence derives from an adult with an advanced solid tumor such as melanoma, head and neck, liver or kidney cancer. The V and J segments used are TRBV7-8 and TRBJ1-4; too little of a D gene remains to name it. The sequenced sample was CD4+ or CD8+ T cells sorted from blood, obtained in a trial of the OX40 agonist ivuxolimab. The DNA sequence is TGTGCCAGCAGCCCACATGATGGGGTCTACGAAAAACTGTTTTTT. It encodes CASSPHDGVYEKLFF.